These 20 T cell receptor beta chains came from one sample sequenced in a study of spatial heterogeneity in lung cancer. Described time point: blood at routine non-recurrence follow-up after resection. Extraction of whole RNA from tumor, nontumor lung or frozen PBMC preceded unsorted sequencing. A single record per CDR3 protein comes from TCRdb applying MiXCR to the 5' RACE reads. The table includes tens of thousands of distinct CDR3 sequences, 7.4% detected once. Sequencing was performed on PBMCs, taken at follow-up. All receptors derive from a female donor with early-stage non-small cell lung cancer.

The table lists this clonotype with many counts. V gene TRBV6-6 combines with J gene TRBJ2-2; 11 bases align to TRBD2. Germline trimming cut 7 bases from V and 4 bases from J; bases unmatched to any gene: 8. The CDR3 length is 16 residues. Germline V gene data show CDR1 as MNHNY and CDR2 as SVGAGI (reference sequence). CDR3 amino acids: CASTQTSGAGTGELFF. The CDR3 DNA sequence: TGTGCCAGCACCCAGACTAGCGGGGCGGGCACCGGGGAGCTGTTTTTT.

This clonotype has a count of ten or more. The rearrangement links TRBV27 to TRBJ2-3; D perhaps matches TRBD1 (6 bases). CDR3 size: 16 residues. V was cut by 10 bases and J by 6 bases, with 26 bases left in between. Germline V gives CDR1 MNHEY, CDR2 SMNVEV (reference sequence). CDR3 residues: CANPAPYRACRDTQYF. As DNA, the CDR3 is TGTGCCAACCCGGCCCCCTACAGGGCCTGTAGGGATACGCAGTATTTT.

This clonotype was counted at least ten times. The rearrangement links TRBV7-2 to TRBJ1-3; D uncertain. Between the trimmed V and J ends, which lost 4 bases and 12 bases, there was a span of 10 bases. There are 11 residues in the CDR3. Germline CDR1 reads SGHTA; CDR2 reads FQGNSA. The CDR3 region is CASSSGGHIYF. The CDR3 bases are TGTGCCAGCAGCTCAGGAGGGCACATATATTTT.

In its sample, this clonotype was seen a few times. CDR3 nucleotides: TGTGCCAGCAGCCAACACCTGGGAAGCACAGATACGCAGTATTTT. It translates to CASSQHLGSTDTQYF. The chain uses TRBV14 and TRBJ2-3; no definite D call. This CDR3 is built from 15 residues. Trimming removed 2 bases from V and 0 bases from J, with 9 bases in between. In germline, CDR1 is SGHDN, CDR2 FVKESK. Complete variable domain (other parts from reference TRBV14 and TRBJ2-3): EAGVTQFPSHSVIEKGQTVTLRCDPISGHDNLYWYRRVMGKEIKFLLHFVKESKQDESGMPNNRFLAERTGGTYSTLKVQPAELEDSGVYFCASSQHLGSTDTQYFGPGTRLTVL.

This clonotype was recorded at least ten times. CDR3 nucleotide sequence: TGTGCCAGCAGTTATGGGAGTCTCTTCGGGGAGCTGTTTTTT. This translates into CASSYGSLFGELFF. The rearrangement joins TRBV2 to TRBJ2-2, with D possibly matching TRBD2 (5 bases). CDR3 size: 14 residues. CDR1 and CDR2 from the germline V gene are SNHLY and FYNNEI. The germline V and J ends were trimmed by 5 bases and 7 bases, with 14 bases remaining between them. The whole variable domain, filled in from reference TRBV2 and TRBJ2-2, reads EPEVTQTPSHQVTQMGQEVILRCVPISNHLYFYWYRQILGQKVEFLVSFYNNEISEKSEIFDDQFSVERPDGSNFTLKIRSTKLEDSAMYFCASSYGSLFGELFFGEGSRLTVL.

The J gene is TRBJ2-1, the V gene TRBV5-1; possibly TRBD2 for D (7 bases). The V gene's germline CDR1 is SGHRS and CDR2 YFSETQ. Trimming shortened V by 2 bases and J by 9 bases, and 12 bases separated the two germline ends. The CDR3 spans 13 residues. The CDR3 DNA follows: TGCGCCAGCAGCTTTAGGGGGGGCCTTGAGCAGTTCTTC. It specifies CASSFRGGLEQFF.

This clonotype was counted at least ten times. The chain joins TRBV6-5 to TRBJ1-1; 7 bases line up with TRBD1. Trimming took 6 bases from V and 7 from J; bases not matched to a gene: 11. Germline V gene sequence: CDR1 MNHEY, CDR2 SVGAGI. CDR3 length: 14 residues. For the CDR3, the DNA is TGTGCCAGCAGACTCCTGGGACAGTCAAATGAAGCTTTCTTT. This encodes CASRLLGQSNEAFF.

This clonotype was observed a handful of times. This sequence joins TRBV12-3 or TRBV12-4 and TRBJ2-3; D ambiguous. V was shortened by 3 bases and J by 2 bases, with 9 bases between the two germline ends. CDR3 length: 14 residues. The CDR3 sequence: CASSLTIPTDTQYF. Written as DNA, the CDR3 is TGTGCCAGCAGTTTGACCATCCCCACAGATACGCAGTATTTT.

The sample holds many counts of this clonotype. Written as DNA, the CDR3 is TGTGCCAGCAGCCCACAGGGGGCGAGTCAGCCCCAGCATTTT. This gives the protein CASSPQGASQPQHF. The V call is TRBV7-8, the J call TRBJ1-5, with TRBD1 identical over 9 bases. The J segment lost 6 bases and the V segment lost 5 bases, leaving 5 bases of the junction unmatched. Per the germline V gene, CDR1 is SGHVS and CDR2 is FQNEAQ. This CDR3 contains 14 residues.

The V gene is TRBV7-6, the J gene TRBJ1-6; 8 bases fit TRBD1. J was trimmed by 11 bases and V by 5 bases; bases with no gene match: 14. The germline gives CDR1 SGHVS, CDR2 FNYEAQ. This CDR3 comprises 16 residues. The CDR3 DNA reads as TGTGCCAGCAGCCTAGGGGACAGGAAGAAATTTACACCCCTCCACTTT. Translated: CASSLGDRKKFTPLHF.

This clonotype was seen at least ten times. The gene calls are TRBV7-9 and TRBJ2-7; TRBD1 might be the D (6 bases). The CDR3 covers 13 residues. V lost 3 bases to trimming and J lost 5 bases, with 11 bases between them. Germline V CDR1 and CDR2: SEHNR, FQNEAQ (reference sequence). The CDR3 region has the DNA TGTGCCAGCAGCTTCGGGACAACTGACGAGCAGTACTTC. Protein: CASSFGTTDEQYF. The variable domain in full, completed from reference TRBV7-9 and TRBJ2-7, reads DTGVSQNPRHKITKRGQNVTFRCDPISEHNRLYWYRQTLGQGPEFLTYFQNEAQLEKSRLLSDRFSAERPKGSFSTLEIQRTEQGDSAMYLCASSFGTTDEQYFGPGTRLTVT.

The chain recombines TRBV9 with TRBJ2-7; 9 bases line up with TRBD1. V gave up 3 bases and J gave up 5 bases; unmatched junction bases: 9. Germline lookup yields CDR1 SGDLS and CDR2 YYNGEE. The CDR3 runs 15 residues. The CDR3 sequence is CASSASSGTGNEQYF. The CDR3, as DNA: TGTGCCAGCAGCGCCTCCTCCGGGACAGGGAACGAGCAGTACTTC.

Only a few counts were recorded for this clonotype. The rearrangement joins TRBV3-1 to TRBJ2-3; 7 positions match TRBD2. CDR3 size: 15 residues. Trimming at V came to 0 bases and at J to 4 bases, leaving 4 bases not matched to a gene. Germline lookup yields CDR1 LGHDT and CDR2 YNNKEL (reference sequence). The CDR3: CASSQDWTRADTQYF. Written as DNA, the CDR3 is TGTGCCAGCAGCCAAGACTGGACTAGAGCAGATACGCAGTATTTT.

This clonotype has ten or more counts. V is TRBV9 and J is TRBJ2-7, with TRBD1 matching 8 bases. V lost 0 bases and J lost 4; bases outside the gene matches: 6. Per germline, CDR1 SGDLS and CDR2 YYNGEE. The CDR3 length is 15 residues. DNA of the CDR3: TGTGCCAGCAGCGTAGCCTTCGGGACAGGATACGAGCAGTACTTC. Translation: CASSVAFGTGYEQYF.

The V call is TRBV20-1, the J call TRBJ2-7; 10 bases map to TRBD2. Germline-derived CDR1 and CDR2 are DFQATT and SNEGSKA (reference sequence). The CDR3 has 13 amino acids. J gave up 6 bases and V 2 bases, and 4 bases lay outside the gene matches. CDR3 DNA: TGCAGTGCTAGAATTCGGACTAGCGGCGAGCAGTACTTC. Translating gives CSARIRTSGEQYF.

The rearrangement links TRBV5-6 to TRBJ2-5; D remains unclear. Germline lookup yields CDR1 SGHDT and CDR2 YYEEEE. CDR3 length equals 14 residues. V gave up 5 bases and J gave up 7 bases, with 18 bases separating them. CDR3 nucleotides: TGTGCCAGCAGTAAGTGGACCAACTTGGTGACCCAGTACTTC. Encoded protein: CASSKWTNLVTQYF.

Within the sample, this clonotype is medium-sized. The chain couples TRBV20-1 to TRBJ1-4; 8 bases match TRBD1. The germline V gene encodes CDR1 DFQATT and CDR2 SNEGSKA (reference sequence). J gave up 0 bases and V 6 bases, and 12 bases lay outside the gene matches. The CDR3 length is 17 residues. CDR3 sequence: CSAVARDRGPTNEKLFF. The CDR3 coding sequence is TGCAGTGCGGTCGCCCGCGACAGGGGACCAACTAATGAAAAACTGTTTTTT.

The chain recombines TRBV12-3 or TRBV12-4 with TRBJ1-6; possible D gene TRBD1, 5 bases. Trimming removed 6 bases at V and 12 bases at J, with 12 bases between. This CDR3 has 12 residues. As DNA, the CDR3 is TGTGCCAGCAGGTCTATGGGGGGACCCCTCCACTTT. Its translation is CASRSMGGPLHF.

This clonotype appeared many times. The chain employs TRBV11-2 and TRBJ1-2; D remains ambiguous. Germline CDR1 reads SGHAT; CDR2 reads FQNNGV. The CDR3 covers 15 residues. Trimming pared 6 bases from V and 1 base from J, leaving 15 bases between. CDR3 DNA sequence: TGTGCCAGCAGGGGAGGCAACGGTCGTAACTATGGCTACACCTTC. Amino acid sequence: CASRGGNGRNYGYTF.

This clonotype was counted at least ten times. The rearrangement joins TRBV6-5 to TRBJ1-2, with TRBD1 identical over 7 bases. This CDR3 is 15 amino acids long. The germline V gene has CDR1 MNHEY and CDR2 SVGAGI. V dropped 5 bases and J dropped 4; count of bases not matched to a gene: 10. The CDR3 nucleotides read TGTGCCAGCAGTCCCTTGGAAGCAGGGGGCTATGGCTACACCTTC. Its protein product is CASSPLEAGGYGYTF.